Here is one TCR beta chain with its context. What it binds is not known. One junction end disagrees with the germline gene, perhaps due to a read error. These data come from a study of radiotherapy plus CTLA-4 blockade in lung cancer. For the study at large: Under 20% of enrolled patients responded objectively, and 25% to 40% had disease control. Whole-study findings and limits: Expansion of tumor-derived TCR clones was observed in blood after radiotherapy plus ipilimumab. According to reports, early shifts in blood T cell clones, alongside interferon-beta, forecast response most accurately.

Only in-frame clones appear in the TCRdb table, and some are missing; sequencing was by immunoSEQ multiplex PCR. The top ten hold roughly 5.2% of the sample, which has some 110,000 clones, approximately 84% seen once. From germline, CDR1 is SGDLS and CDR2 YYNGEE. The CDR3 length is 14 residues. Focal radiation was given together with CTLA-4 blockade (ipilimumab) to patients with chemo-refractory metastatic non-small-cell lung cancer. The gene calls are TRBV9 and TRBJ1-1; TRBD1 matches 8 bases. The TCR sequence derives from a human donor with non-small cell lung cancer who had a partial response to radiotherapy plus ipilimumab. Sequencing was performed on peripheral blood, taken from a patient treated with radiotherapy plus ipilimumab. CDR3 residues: CASSVDRANAEAFF. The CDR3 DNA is TGTGCCAGCAGCGTGGACAGGGCGAACGCTGAAGCTTTCTTT.